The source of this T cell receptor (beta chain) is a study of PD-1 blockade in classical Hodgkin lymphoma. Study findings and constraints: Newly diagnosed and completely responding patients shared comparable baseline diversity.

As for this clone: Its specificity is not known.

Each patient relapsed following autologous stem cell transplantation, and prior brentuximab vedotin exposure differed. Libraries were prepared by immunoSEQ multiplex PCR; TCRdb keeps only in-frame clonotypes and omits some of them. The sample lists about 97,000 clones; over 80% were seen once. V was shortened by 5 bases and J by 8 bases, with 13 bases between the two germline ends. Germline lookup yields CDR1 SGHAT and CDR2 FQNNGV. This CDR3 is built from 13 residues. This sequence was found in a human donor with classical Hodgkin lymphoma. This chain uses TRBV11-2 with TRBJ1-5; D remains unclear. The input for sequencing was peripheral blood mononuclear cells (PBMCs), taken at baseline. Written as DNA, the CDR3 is TGTGCCAGCAGCCAAACGGTTCTGGAGCCCCAGCATTTT. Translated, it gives CASSQTVLEPQHF.